What follows are 14 T cell receptor beta chains derived from one specimen sequenced in a study of cytomegalovirus exposure and HLA in healthy donors. Primers for the PCR totalled 60 Vbeta and 13 Jbeta. Method: immunoSEQ multiplex PCR; TCRdb's copy keeps in-frame clones and lacks some. Of some 99,000 clones in the sample, under 85% were seen once. The material sequenced was PBMCs. All receptors derive from a woman aged 45-59 years in good health and CMV-seropositive.

This clone was recorded a few times. The chain combines TRBV6-1 with TRBJ1-3; 7 nucleotides align to TRBD1. The CDR3 contains 13 residues. The germline gives CDR1 MNHNS, CDR2 SASEGT. V lost 11 bases, J lost 1 base, and 5 bases stayed unmatched. This CDR3 is CAGTTGSGNTIYF. CDR3 DNA sequence: TGTGCCGGTACGACAGGGTCTGGAAACACCATATATTTT.

This clone has only a few counts. The V call is TRBV7-9, the J call TRBJ2-3, with unresolved D. The V end was cut by 2 bases, the J end by 4 bases, with 4 bases between. CDR3 length: 12 amino acids. From germline, CDR1 is SEHNR and CDR2 FQNEAQ (reference sequence). The CDR3 protein is CASSLPADTQYF. Written as DNA, the CDR3 is TGTGCCAGCAGCTTACCTGCAGATACGCAGTATTTT.

This chain connects TRBV18 to TRBJ2-7; TRBD2 might be the D (5 bases). The V gene lost 6 bases and the J gene lost 0 bases, with 12 bases spanning the gap. Per the germline V gene, CDR1 is KGHSH and CDR2 is LQKENI. The CDR3 is 14 amino acids. CDR3 DNA sequence: TGTGCCAGCTCGCCGCGAGGGAGCTCCTACGAGCAGTACTTC. Amino acid sequence: CASSPRGSSYEQYF.

This chain joins TRBV7-9 and TRBJ2-3, with D possibly TRBD2 on 6 matching bases. V lost 1 base to trimming and J lost 3 bases, with 11 bases between them. This CDR3 has 15 amino acids. Germline CDR1 reads SEHNR; CDR2 reads FQNEAQ (reference sequence). DNA for the CDR3: TGTGCCAGCAGCTTAGAGCTAGCGCGGACAGATACGCAGTATTTT. Amino acid sequence: CASSLELARTDTQYF.

This chain uses TRBV7-2 with TRBJ1-6; perhaps TRBD1 as D (6 bases). V was clipped by 2 bases and J by 9 bases, with 11 bases between them. In germline, CDR1 is SGHTA, CDR2 FQGNSA. The length of the CDR3 is 14 residues. The DNA for the CDR3 is TGTGCCAGCAGCTTATCAGGGGCAGCTTCACCCCTCCACTTT. This sequence encodes CASSLSGAASPLHF.

V and J are TRBV9 and TRBJ2-5, with 7 positions matching TRBD1. The CDR3 totals 15 residues. The V gene's germline CDR1 is SGDLS and CDR2 YYNGEE. With V trimmed by 5 bases and J by 3 bases, 10 bases remained unmatched. The CDR3 spells CASSRQGRVEETQYF. In nucleotides, the CDR3 is TGTGCCAGCAGTCGACAGGGAAGGGTTGAAGAGACCCAGTACTTC.

The chain couples TRBV7-2 to TRBJ2-7, with 8 bases identical to TRBD1. This CDR3 has 15 amino acids. With 5 bases clipped from V and 2 bases from J, the junction kept 8 bases outside the gene matches. Germline-derived CDR1 and CDR2 are SGHTA and FQGNSA. CDR3 DNA sequence: TGTGCCAGCAGCCCAGGCAGGGGGCTAACCTACGAGCAGTACTTC. It specifies CASSPGRGLTYEQYF.

The chain couples TRBV6-1 to TRBJ2-1; 12 bases are a match to TRBD2. V shed 9 bases, J shed 8 bases, and the junction held 8 bases outside the gene matches. Germline loops: CDR1 MNHNS, CDR2 SASEGT. The CDR3 is 14 residues long. The CDR3 loop reads CASLTSGRSDEQFF. CDR3 DNA: TGTGCCAGTCTGACTAGCGGGAGAAGCGATGAGCAGTTCTTC.

CDR3 region: CASSFAGHQPQHF. In DNA form, the CDR3 reads TGTGCCAGCAGTTTCGCGGGGCACCAGCCCCAGCATTTT. This chain joins TRBV6-5 and TRBJ1-5; possible D gene TRBD1, 5 bases. CDR3 length equals 13 residues. The V and J ends lost 4 bases and 7 bases respectively, with 11 bases between them. Per germline, CDR1 MNHEY and CDR2 SVGAGI.

The V gene is TRBV6-5, the J gene TRBJ2-3; tentative D call: TRBD1 (6 bases). Trimming took off 5 bases at V and 1 base at J, with 13 bases between the two ends. The CDR3 has 15 residues. Germline V gene sequence: CDR1 MNHEY, CDR2 SVGAGI. In DNA form, the CDR3 reads TGTGCCAGCAGTAACAGGGTTCTTGGCACAGATACGCAGTATTTT. Protein product: CASSNRVLGTDTQYF.

This clone was counted a single time. The gene calls are TRBV9 and TRBJ1-1; 8 bases fit TRBD1. Losses at the gene ends were 3 bases for V and 1 base for J; bases not matched to a gene: 8. The CDR3 is 16 amino acids. Germline V lookup: CDR1 SGDLS, CDR2 YYNGEE. CDR3 coding DNA: TGTGCCAGCAGCGAGGGAGGGACAGGTTGGAACACTGAAGCTTTCTTT. Encoded protein: CASSEGGTGWNTEAFF.

The chain couples TRBV25-1 to TRBJ2-5; TRBD1 is a possible D gene (6 bases). The V and J ends lost 6 bases and 5 bases respectively, with 19 bases between them. There are 15 residues in the CDR3. Germline V gives CDR1 MGHDK, CDR2 SYGVNS. CDR3 in DNA: TGTGCCAGCAGCGCTTACCTGGACAGAGGGGAGACCCAGTACTTC. Protein product: CASSAYLDRGETQYF.

This clone was detected only once. The chain uses TRBV21-1 and TRBJ1-3. TRBV21-1 is recorded as a pseudogene. The CDR3 is 15 residues long. The CDR3 loop reads CASSINPGTGNTIYF. As DNA, the CDR3 is TGTGCCAGCAGCATAAACCCCGGGACTGGAAACACCATATATTTT.

V is TRBV29-1 and J is TRBJ2-5, with a weak D call TRBD2 (5 bases). Trimming removed 3 bases from V and 5 bases from J, with 13 bases in between. This CDR3 spans 13 amino acids. Germline assignment: CDR1 SQVTM and CDR2 ANQGSEA. The CDR3 nucleotides are TGCAGCGTTGATGGGGAACTAGTTGAGACCCAGTACTTC. Translation: CSVDGELVETQYF.